This TCR beta chain is from a study of identical twins. Study results and caveats: When twins shared out-of-frame alpha sequences, those sequences had excess low generation probability. The degree of excess twin sharing was weaker in beta out-of-frame sequences. Invariant cells of the MAIT and iNKT types might have partly distorted the zero-insertion analyses.

The ends lost 2 bases at V and 7 bases at J; junction bases unmatched: 16. The CDR3 spans 17 residues. Via MiXCR, TCRdb re-called the 5' RACE reads, giving one row per CDR3 protein. The repertoire includes 150,000 or so distinct CDR3 sequences, under 4.5% of them detected once, and 8.1% sits in the top ten. This clonotype came up many times. The antigen is not known. The chain combines TRBV12-3 or TRBV12-4 with TRBJ2-5; 7 bases fit TRBD2. Material for sequencing was memory T cells sorted from blood. This clonotype was sampled from a young man in good health. As DNA, the CDR3 is TGTGCCAGCAGTTTATCGGTATCTAGCGGTCACCTGGGGACCCAGTACTTC. Residues: CASSLSVSSGHLGTQYF.